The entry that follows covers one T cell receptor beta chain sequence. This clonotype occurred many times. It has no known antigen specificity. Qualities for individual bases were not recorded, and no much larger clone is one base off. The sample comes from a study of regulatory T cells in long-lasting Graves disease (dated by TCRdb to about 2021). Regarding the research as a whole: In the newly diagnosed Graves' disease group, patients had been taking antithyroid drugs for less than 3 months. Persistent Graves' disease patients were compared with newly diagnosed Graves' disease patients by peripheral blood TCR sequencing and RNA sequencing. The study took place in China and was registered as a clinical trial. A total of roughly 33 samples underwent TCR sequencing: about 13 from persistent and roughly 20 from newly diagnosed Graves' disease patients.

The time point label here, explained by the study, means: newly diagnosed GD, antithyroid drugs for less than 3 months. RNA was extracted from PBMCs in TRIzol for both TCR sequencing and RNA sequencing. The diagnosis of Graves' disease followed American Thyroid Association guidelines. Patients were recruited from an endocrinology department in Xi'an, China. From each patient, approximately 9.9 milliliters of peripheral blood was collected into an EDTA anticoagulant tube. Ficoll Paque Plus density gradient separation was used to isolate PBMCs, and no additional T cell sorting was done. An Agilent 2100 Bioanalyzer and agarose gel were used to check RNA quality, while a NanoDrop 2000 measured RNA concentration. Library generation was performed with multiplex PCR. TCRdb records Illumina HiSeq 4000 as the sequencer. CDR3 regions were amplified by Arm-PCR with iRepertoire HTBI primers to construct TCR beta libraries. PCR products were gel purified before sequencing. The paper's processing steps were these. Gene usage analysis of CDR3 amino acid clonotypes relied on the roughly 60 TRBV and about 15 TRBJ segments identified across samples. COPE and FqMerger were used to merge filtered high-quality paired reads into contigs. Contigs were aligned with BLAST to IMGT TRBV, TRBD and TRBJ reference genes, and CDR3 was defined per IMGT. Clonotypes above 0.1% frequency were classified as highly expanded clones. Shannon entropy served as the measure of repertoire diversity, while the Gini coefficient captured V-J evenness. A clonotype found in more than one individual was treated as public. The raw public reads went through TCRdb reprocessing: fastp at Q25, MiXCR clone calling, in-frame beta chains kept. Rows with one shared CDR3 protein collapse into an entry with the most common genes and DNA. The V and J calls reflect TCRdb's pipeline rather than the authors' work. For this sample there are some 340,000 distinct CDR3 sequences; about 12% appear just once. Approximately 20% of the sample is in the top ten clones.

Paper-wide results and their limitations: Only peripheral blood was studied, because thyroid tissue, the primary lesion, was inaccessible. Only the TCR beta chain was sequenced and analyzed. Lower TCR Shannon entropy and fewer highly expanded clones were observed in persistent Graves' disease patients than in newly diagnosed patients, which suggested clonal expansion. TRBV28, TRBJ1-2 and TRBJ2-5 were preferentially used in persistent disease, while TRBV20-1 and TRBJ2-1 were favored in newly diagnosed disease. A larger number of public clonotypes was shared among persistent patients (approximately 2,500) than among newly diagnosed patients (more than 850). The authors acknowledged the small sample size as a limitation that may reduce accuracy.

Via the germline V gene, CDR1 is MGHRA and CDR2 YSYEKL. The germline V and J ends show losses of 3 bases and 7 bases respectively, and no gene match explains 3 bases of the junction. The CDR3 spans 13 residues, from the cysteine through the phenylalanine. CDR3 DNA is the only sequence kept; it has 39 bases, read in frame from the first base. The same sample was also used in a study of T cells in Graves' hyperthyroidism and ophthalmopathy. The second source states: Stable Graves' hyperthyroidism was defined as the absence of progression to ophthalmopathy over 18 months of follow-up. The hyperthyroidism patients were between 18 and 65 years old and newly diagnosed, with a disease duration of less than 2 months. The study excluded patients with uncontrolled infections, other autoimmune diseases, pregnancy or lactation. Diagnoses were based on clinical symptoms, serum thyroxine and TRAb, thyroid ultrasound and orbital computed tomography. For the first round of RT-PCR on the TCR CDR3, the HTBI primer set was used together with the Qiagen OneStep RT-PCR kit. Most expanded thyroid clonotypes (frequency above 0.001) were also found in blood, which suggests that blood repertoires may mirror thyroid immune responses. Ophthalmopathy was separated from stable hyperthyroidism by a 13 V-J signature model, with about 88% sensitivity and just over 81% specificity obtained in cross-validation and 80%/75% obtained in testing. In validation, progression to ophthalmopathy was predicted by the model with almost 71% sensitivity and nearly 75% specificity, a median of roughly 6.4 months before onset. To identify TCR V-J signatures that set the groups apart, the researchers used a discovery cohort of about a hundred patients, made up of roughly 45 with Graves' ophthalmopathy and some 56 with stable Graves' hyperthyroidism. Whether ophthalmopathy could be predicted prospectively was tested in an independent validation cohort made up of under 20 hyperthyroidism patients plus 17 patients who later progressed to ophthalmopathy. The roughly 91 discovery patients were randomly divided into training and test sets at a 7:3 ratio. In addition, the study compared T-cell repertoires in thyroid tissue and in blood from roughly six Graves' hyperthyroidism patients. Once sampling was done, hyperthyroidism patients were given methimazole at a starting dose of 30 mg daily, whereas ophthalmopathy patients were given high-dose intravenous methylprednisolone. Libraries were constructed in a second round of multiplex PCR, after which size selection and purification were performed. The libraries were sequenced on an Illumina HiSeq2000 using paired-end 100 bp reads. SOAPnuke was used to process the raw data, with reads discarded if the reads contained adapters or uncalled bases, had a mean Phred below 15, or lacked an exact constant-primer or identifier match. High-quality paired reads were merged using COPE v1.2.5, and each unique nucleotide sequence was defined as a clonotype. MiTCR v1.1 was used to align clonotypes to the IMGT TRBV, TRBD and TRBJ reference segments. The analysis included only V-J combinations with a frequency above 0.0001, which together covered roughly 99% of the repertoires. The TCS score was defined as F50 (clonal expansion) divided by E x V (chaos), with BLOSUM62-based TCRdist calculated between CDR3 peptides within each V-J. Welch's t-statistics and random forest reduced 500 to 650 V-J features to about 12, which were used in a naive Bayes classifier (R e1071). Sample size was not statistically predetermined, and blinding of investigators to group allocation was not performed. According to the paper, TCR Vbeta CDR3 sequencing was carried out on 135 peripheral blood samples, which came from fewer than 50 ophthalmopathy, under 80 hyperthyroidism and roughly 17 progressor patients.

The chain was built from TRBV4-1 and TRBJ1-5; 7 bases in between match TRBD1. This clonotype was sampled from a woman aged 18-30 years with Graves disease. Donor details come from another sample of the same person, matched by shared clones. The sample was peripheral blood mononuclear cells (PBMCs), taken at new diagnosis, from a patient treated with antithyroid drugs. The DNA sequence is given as TGCGCCAGCAGCCACACAGGGGAACAGCCCCAGCATTTT. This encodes CASSHTGEQPQHF.